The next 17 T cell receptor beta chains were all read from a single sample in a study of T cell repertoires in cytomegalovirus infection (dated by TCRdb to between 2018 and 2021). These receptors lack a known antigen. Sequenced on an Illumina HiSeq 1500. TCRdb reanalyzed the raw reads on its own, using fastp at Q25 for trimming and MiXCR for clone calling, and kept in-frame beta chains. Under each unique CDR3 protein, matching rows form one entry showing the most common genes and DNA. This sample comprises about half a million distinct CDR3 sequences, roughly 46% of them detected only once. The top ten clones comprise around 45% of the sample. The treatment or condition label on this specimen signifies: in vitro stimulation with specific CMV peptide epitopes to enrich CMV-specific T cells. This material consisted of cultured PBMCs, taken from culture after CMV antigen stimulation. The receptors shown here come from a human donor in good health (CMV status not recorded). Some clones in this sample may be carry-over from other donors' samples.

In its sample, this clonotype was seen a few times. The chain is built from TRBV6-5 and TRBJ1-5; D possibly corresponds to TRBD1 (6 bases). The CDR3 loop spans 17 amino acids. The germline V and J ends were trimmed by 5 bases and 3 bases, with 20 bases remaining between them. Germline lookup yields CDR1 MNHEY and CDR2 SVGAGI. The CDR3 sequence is CASSRGGSGHNNQPQHF. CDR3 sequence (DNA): TGTGCCAGCAGTCGCGGAGGTTCGGGACATAACAATCAGCCCCAGCATTTT.

As DNA, the CDR3 is TGTGCCTCACTAGCGGGAACTGATACGCAGTATTTT. This codes for CASLAGTDTQYF. The chain carries TRBV7-2 and TRBJ2-3; the match to TRBD2 covers 10 bases. Trimming removed 11 bases from V and 6 bases from J; junction bases left unmatched: 5. CDR3 length: 12 amino acids. Germline-derived CDR1 and CDR2 are SGHTA and FQGNSA.

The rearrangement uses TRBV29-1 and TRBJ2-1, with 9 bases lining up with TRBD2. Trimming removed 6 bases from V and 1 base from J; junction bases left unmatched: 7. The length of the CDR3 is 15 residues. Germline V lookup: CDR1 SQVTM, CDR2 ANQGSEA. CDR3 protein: CSVRGLAASYNEQFF. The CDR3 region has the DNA TGCAGCGTCCGGGGACTAGCTGCGTCCTACAATGAGCAGTTCTTC.

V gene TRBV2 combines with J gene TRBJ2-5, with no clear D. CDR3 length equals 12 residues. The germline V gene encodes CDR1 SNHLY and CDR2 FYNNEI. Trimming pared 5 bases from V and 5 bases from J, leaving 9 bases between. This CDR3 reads CASSRHAETQYF. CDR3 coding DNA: TGTGCCAGCAGTCGACATGCGGAGACCCAGTACTTC.

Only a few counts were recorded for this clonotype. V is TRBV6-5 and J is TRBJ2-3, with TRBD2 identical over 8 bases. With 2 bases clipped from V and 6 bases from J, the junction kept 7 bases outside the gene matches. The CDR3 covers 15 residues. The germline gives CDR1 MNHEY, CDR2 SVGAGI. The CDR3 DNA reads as TGTGCCAGCAGTTACAAACCGGGGGGGCCGGATACGCAGTATTTT. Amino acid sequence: CASSYKPGGPDTQYF.

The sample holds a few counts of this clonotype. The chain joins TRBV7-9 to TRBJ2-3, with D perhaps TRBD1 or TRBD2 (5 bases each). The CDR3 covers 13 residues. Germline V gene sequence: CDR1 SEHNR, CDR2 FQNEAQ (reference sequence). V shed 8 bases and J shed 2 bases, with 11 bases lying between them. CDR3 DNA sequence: TGTGCCAGCGACCTGGGACCCACAGATACGCAGTATTTT. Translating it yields CASDLGPTDTQYF.

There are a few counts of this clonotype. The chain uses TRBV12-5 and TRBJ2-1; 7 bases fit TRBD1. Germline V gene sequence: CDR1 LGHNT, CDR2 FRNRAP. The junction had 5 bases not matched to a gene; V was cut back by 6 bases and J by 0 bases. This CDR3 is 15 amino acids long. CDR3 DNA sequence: TGTGCTAGTGGGACGACAGGGACCTCCTACAATGAGCAGTTCTTC. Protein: CASGTTGTSYNEQFF. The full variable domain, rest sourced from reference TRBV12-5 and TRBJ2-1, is DARVTQTPRHKVTEMGQEVTMRCQPILGHNTVFWYRQTMMQGLELLAYFRNRAPLDDSGMPKDRFSAEMPDATLATLKIQPSEPRDSAVYFCASGTTGTSYNEQFFGPGTRLTVL.

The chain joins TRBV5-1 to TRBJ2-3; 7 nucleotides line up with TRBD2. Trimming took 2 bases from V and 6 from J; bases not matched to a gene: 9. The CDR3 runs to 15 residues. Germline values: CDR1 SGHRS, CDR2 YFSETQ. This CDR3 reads CASSFYGGSEDTQYF. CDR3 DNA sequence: TGCGCCAGCAGCTTCTACGGGGGGTCCGAGGATACGCAGTATTTT.

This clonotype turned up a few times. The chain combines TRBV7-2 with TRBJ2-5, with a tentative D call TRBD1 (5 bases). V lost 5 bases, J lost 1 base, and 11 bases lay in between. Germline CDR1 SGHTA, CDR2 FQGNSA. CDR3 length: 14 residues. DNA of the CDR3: TGTGCCAGCAGCCTTGAGACAGTCCAAGAGACCCAGTACTTC. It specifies CASSLETVQETQYF.

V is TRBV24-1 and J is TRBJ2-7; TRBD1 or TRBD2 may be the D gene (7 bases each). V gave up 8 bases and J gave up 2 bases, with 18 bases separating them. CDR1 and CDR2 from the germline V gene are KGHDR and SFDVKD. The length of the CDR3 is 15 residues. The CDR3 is CATKGAGGLPYEQYF. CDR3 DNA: TGTGCCACCAAGGGGGCAGGGGGACTACCCTACGAGCAGTACTTC.

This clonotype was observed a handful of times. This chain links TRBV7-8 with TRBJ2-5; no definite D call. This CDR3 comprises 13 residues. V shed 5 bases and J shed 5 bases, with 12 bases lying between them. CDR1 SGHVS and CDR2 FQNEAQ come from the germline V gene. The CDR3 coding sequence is TGTGCCAGCAGCCTGGGTCCCCTCGAGACCCAGTACTTC. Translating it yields CASSLGPLETQYF.

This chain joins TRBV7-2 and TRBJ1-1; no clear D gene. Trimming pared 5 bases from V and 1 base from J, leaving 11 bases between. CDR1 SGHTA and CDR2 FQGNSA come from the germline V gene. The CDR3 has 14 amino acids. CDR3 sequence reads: CASSRALGNTEAFF. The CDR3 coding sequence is TGTGCCAGCAGCCGTGCCCTGGGGAACACTGAAGCTTTCTTT.

As DNA, the CDR3 is TGTGCCAGTACCACTGGGGGGATTAGCAATCAGCCCCAGCATTTT. Residues: CASTTGGISNQPQHF. The chain combines TRBV19 with TRBJ1-5; D might be TRBD1 (5 bases). Trimming pared 7 bases from V and 0 bases from J, leaving 13 bases between. The CDR3 is 15 residues long. Germline loops: CDR1 LNHDA, CDR2 SQIVND (reference sequence).

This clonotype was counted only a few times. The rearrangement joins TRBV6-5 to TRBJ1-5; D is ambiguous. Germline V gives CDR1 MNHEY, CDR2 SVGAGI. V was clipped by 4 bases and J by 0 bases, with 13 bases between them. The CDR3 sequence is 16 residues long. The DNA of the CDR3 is TGTGCCAGCAGTTTAATTCACCAGATTAGCAATCAGCCCCAGCATTTT. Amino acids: CASSLIHQISNQPQHF.

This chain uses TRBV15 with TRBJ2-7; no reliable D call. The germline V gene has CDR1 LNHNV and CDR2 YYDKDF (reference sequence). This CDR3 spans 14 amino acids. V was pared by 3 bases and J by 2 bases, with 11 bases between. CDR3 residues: CATSSNSGPYEQYF. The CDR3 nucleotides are TGTGCCACCAGCAGTAACAGTGGGCCCTACGAGCAGTACTTC.

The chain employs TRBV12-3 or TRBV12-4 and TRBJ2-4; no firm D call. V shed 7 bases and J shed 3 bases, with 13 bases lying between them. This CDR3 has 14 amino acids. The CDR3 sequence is CASMTRSIKNIQYF. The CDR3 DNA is TGTGCCAGCATGACCCGATCCATCAAAAACATTCAGTACTTC.

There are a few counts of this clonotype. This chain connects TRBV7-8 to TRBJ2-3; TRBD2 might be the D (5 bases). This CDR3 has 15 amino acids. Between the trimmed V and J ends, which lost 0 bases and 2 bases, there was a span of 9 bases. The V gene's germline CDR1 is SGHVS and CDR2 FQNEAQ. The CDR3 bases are TGTGCCAGCAGCTTAGCCGAGGGATTCACAGATACGCAGTATTTT. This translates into CASSLAEGFTDTQYF.